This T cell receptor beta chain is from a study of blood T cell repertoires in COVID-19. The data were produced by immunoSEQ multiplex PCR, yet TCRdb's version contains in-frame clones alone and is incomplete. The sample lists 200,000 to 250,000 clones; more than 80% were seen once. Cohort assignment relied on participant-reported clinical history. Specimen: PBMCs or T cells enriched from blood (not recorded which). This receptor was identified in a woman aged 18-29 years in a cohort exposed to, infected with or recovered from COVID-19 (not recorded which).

The CDR3 loop is CASSIAGSSGPYNEQFF. CDR3 sequence (DNA): TGTGCCAGTAGTATAGCGGGGTCTAGCGGCCCCTACAATGAGCAGTTCTTC. J is TRBJ2-1 and V is TRBV19, with 7 bases aligning to TRBD2. The CDR3 runs 17 residues. The V segment lost 1 base and the J segment 2 bases; nucleotides outside the gene matches: 8. Germline V gene data show CDR1 as LNHDA and CDR2 as SQIVND (reference sequence).